This T cell receptor beta chain appears in the sequencing data of a study of naive and memory T cell subsets. Study-wide results and caveats: In naive cells, over 95% of TCR sequences were seen only once.

Germline assignment: CDR1 MGHDK and CDR2 SYGVNS. Trimming took 8 bases from V and 8 from J, leaving 23 bases between them. The CDR3 contains 15 residues. An equimolar mix of two oligonucleotides served as the beta constant-region primer for TRBC1 and TRBC2. TCRdb recomputed calls from the UMI-ligation and nested PCR reads with MiXCR, one row per CDR3 protein. Altogether around 160,000 distinct CDR3 sequences are present, around 15% being singletons, with the ten largest covering roughly 0.14%. In its sample, this clonotype was seen a few times. The antigen is not known. The chain recombines TRBV25-1 with TRBJ2-3; D ambiguous. This TCR derives from a human donor in good health. The specimen was naive CD4+ T cells from blood. The CDR3 protein is CASELGTGPTRTQYF. In DNA form, the CDR3 reads TGTGCCAGCGAATTAGGTACTGGACCTACCCGTACGCAGTATTTT.